This T cell receptor (beta chain) emerged from a study of T cell responses to AZD1222 COVID-19 vaccine. General study results and limits: Donors were mostly white British, more females; clonal diversity possibly underestimated. Repertoire samples came only from after the peak T cell response.

Assay used: immunoSEQ multiplex PCR; TCRdb lists only in-frame clones, some missing. The sample includes approximately 93,000 clones, 89% of them seen just once. With respect to this clone: Its antigen is currently unknown.

This sequence originates from an adult who received the AZD1222 COVID-19 vaccine. This specimen was peripheral blood, taken 28 days after the second AZD1222 dose.

The CDR3 loop reads CASSFGTGGGYTF. The DNA for the CDR3 is TGTGCCAGCAGCTTCGGGACAGGGGGCGGCTACACCTTC. The V gene is TRBV7-9, the J gene TRBJ1-2, with 12 bases matching TRBD1. The CDR3 contains 13 residues. The J segment lost 8 bases and the V segment lost 3 bases, leaving 1 base of the junction unmatched. Per germline, CDR1 SEHNR and CDR2 FQNEAQ (reference sequence).